The clone carrying this T cell receptor beta chain has more than one count but fewer than ten. Its antigen is currently unknown. As for treatment: oral pan-JAK inhibitor, 5-10 mg twice daily. This record comes from a study of CD8+ T cells in alopecia areata. Study-level information: Treated patients received oral tofacitinib, 5 to 10 mg twice daily. Percent affected scalp area, the SALT score, rated treated patients' severity.

Per germline, CDR1 MRHNA and CDR2 SNTAGT. Germline trimming cut 5 bases from V and 0 bases from J; bases unmatched to any gene: 0. The CDR3 consists of 15 residues. cDNA prepared by RNA extraction and subsequent reverse transcription served as the template for sequencing. The data were produced by immunoSEQ multiplex PCR, yet TCRdb's version contains in-frame clones alone and is incomplete. The table has 110,000 to 150,000 clones, nearly 55% seen once. Study-level points and caveats: Treatment with tofacitinib significantly lowered scalp clonality and reduced expanded CD8+ clones among the top 100. The study found TCR sharing across patients less clear than in mice, possibly for HLA reasons.

The sequences come from CD8+ T cells sorted from blood, collected at week 4, from a patient treated with tofacitinib. The TCR originated in a human donor with alopecia areata. The chain couples TRBV6-4 to TRBJ2-6; TRBD2 aligns across 8 bases. The CDR3 DNA follows: TGTGCCAGCAGTCGGGGGGGCTCTGGGGCCAACGTCCTGACTTTC. This translates into CASSRGGSGANVLTF.